The following is a TCR beta chain sequence with its context. V shed 1 base and J shed 4 bases, with 13 bases lying between them. The V gene's germline CDR1 is LGHNA and CDR2 YNFKEQ. The CDR3 covers 15 residues. The PCR had 60 Vbeta and 13 Jbeta primers. The data were produced by immunoSEQ multiplex PCR, yet TCRdb's version contains in-frame clones alone and is incomplete. Its listing shows roughly 34,000 clones. This sample was included in a study of cytomegalovirus exposure and HLA in healthy donors. The TCR originated in a man aged 40-55 years in good health and CMV-seronegative. The chain recombines TRBV4-2 with TRBJ2-5; tentative D call: TRBD2 (5 bases). The sample comprised PBMCs. Written as DNA, the CDR3 is TGTGCCAGCAGCCAAGGCTCGGACGGGATAGAGACCCAGTACTTC. Residues: CASSQGSDGIETQYF.